Each of the 9 T cell receptor beta chains below was sequenced from the same sample in a study of shared clonotypes between healthy human individuals. TCRdb's table, derived via immunoSEQ multiplex PCR, lists solely in-frame clones and lacks some. The table has 450,000 to 500,000 clones, approximately 79% seen once. Sequencing was performed on PBMCs. These receptors all stem from a woman between 40 and 50 years old in good health. Some clones in this sample may be carry-over from other donors' samples.

V is TRBV7-2 and J is TRBJ1-2; D not certain. Germline lookup yields CDR1 SGHTA and CDR2 FQGNSA. V lost 3 bases, J lost 7 bases, and 9 bases lay in between. This CDR3 is 12 amino acids long. This chain's CDR3 is CASSFSRGGYTF. In nucleotides, the CDR3 is TGTGCCAGCAGCTTTAGTCGGGGTGGCTACACCTTC.

On this clone itself: Germline is not matched at one junction end, which may reflect a read error. The chain uses TRBV7-2 and TRBJ1-1; possible D gene TRBD1, 5 bases. The CDR3 is made up of 12 amino acids. The germline V gene encodes CDR1 SGHTA and CDR2 FQGNSA. The CDR3, as DNA: TGTGCCAGCAGCTTCCCCCCCTCGGACACCAACTTT. Protein sequence: CASSFPPSDTNF.

This chain's CDR3 is CASSSRSTEAFF. The CDR3 DNA is TGTGCCAGCAGTTCAAGGTCCACTGAAGCTTTCTTT. The V call is TRBV27, the J call TRBJ1-1, with D unclear. This CDR3 region has 12 residues. Trimming took off 4 bases at V and 4 bases at J, with 7 bases between the two ends. Germline lookup yields CDR1 MNHEY and CDR2 SMNVEV (reference sequence).

This clone has just a few counts. As DNA, the CDR3 is TGTGCCAGCAGTGAAGGGACATCGGCTTATGGCTACACCTTC. As protein: CASSEGTSAYGYTF. The chain carries TRBV2 and TRBJ1-2; maybe TRBD1 (5 bases). Trimming cost V 1 base and J 5 bases, with 11 bases left between them. The CDR3 totals 14 residues. In germline, CDR1 is SNHLY, CDR2 FYNNEI. Looking up the rest from reference TRBV2 and TRBJ1-2 gives the full variable domain: EPEVTQTPSHQVTQMGQEVILRCVPISNHLYFYWYRQILGQKVEFLVSFYNNEISEKSEIFDDQFSVERPDGSNFTLKIRSTKLEDSAMYFCASSEGTSAYGYTFGSGTRLTVV.

This clone showed up just a few times. The V call is TRBV19, the J call TRBJ1-2; D ambiguous. V lost 4 bases and J lost 4, with 13 bases in between. Germline V gene sequence: CDR1 LNHDA, CDR2 SQIVND (reference sequence). This CDR3 has 14 residues. CDR3 bases: TGTGCCAGTAGTAGCCGCCAGGAGGTCTATGGCTACACCTTC. Residues: CASSSRQEVYGYTF.

This clone was seen repeatedly, ten times or more. The V call is TRBV6-6, the J call TRBJ2-7; perhaps TRBD2 as D (6 bases). Germline CDR1 reads MNHNY; CDR2 reads SVGAGI (reference sequence). Trimming removed 6 bases at V and 3 bases at J, with 12 bases between. CDR3 size: 13 residues. CDR3 sequence reads: CASSLVGGYEQYF. Written as DNA, the CDR3 is TGTGCCAGCAGCCTTGTGGGGGGCTACGAGCAGTACTTC.

The count of this clone is one. The chain combines TRBV28 with TRBJ2-7, with unresolved D. This CDR3 is built from 13 residues. CDR1 MDHEN and CDR2 SYDVKM come from the germline V gene. V was pared by 5 bases and J by 2 bases, with 10 bases between. The CDR3 nucleotides are TGTGCCAGCAGTCAACCTAGGACCTACGAGCAGTACTTC. Amino acid sequence: CASSQPRTYEQYF.

V usage is TRBV2 and J usage is TRBJ2-3, with D possibly TRBD1 on 5 matching bases. Germline V CDR1 and CDR2: SNHLY, FYNNEI. The CDR3 length is 15 residues. V lost 7 bases and J 4 bases, leaving 18 bases between the germline ends. The CDR3 reads CASIPVPRAADTQYF. DNA for the CDR3: TGTGCCAGCATTCCTGTGCCCAGGGCGGCAGATACGCAGTATTTT.

This chain connects TRBV28 to TRBJ2-1; 8 nucleotides match TRBD1. Germline values: CDR1 MDHEN, CDR2 SYDVKM. The J segment lost 1 base and the V segment lost 5 bases, leaving 7 bases of the junction unmatched. CDR3 length: 16 residues. CDR3: CASSTSWTGSYNEQFF. The CDR3 DNA follows: TGTGCCAGCAGTACCTCCTGGACAGGGTCCTACAATGAGCAGTTCTTC.